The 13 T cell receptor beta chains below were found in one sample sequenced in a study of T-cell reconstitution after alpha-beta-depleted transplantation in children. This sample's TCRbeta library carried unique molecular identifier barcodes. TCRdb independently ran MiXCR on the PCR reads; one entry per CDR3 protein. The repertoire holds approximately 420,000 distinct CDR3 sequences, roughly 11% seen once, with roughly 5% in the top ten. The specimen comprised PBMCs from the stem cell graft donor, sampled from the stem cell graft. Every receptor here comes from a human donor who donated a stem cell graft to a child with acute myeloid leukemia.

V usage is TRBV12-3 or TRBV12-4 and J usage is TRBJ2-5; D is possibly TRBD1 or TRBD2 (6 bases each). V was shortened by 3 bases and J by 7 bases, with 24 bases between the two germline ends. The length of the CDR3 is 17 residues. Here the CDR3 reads CASSFGGRRLLTGTQYF. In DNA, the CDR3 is TGTGCCAGCAGTTTTGGGGGGCGCAGGTTACTCACAGGGACCCAGTACTTC.

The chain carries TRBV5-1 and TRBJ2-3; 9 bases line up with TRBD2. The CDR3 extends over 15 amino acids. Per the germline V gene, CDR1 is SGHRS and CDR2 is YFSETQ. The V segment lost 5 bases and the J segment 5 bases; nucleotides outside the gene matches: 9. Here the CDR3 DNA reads TGCGCCAGCAGGGCATTAGCGGGGGCCCAAGATACGCAGTATTTT. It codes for CASRALAGAQDTQYF.

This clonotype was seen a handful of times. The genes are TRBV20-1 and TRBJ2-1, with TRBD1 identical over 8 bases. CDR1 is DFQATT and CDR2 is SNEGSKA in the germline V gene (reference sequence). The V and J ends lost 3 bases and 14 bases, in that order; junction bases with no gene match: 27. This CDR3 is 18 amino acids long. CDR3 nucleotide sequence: TGCAGTGCTAGGGGACAGGCCATACCCCCTCCTCCGGGGCATGGAGAGTTCTTC. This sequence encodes CSARGQAIPPPPGHGEFF.

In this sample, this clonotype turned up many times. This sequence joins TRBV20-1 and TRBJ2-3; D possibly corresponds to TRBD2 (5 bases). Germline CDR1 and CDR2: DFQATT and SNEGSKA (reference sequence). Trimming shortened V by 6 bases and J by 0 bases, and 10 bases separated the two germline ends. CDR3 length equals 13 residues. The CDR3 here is CSAPTTSTDTQYF. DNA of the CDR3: TGCAGTGCCCCGACTACGAGCACAGATACGCAGTATTTT.

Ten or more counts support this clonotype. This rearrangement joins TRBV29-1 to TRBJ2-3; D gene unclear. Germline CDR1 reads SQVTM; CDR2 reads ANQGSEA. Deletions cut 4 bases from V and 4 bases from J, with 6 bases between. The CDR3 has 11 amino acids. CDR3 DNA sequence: TGCAGCGTTGTCATCCCAGATACGCAGTATTTT. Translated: CSVVIPDTQYF.

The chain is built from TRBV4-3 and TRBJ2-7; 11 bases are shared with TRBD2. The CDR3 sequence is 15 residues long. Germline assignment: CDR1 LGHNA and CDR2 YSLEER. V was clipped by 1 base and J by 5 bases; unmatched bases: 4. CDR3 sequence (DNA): TGCGCCAGCAGCCAAGCACTAGCGGGAGCGGACGAGCAGTACTTC. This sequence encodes CASSQALAGADEQYF.

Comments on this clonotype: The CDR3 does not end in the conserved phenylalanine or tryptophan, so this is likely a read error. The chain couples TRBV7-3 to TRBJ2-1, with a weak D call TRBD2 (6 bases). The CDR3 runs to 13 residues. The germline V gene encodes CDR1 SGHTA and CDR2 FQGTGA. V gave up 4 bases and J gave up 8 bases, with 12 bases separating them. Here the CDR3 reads CASSSFTGDEQFS. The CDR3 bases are TGTGCCAGCAGCTCCTTCACGGGGGATGAGCAGTTCTCC.

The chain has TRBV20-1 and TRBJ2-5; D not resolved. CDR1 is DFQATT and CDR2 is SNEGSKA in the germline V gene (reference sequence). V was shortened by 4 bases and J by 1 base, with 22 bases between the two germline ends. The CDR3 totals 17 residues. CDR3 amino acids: CSAKSSWVARSQETQYF. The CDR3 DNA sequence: TGCAGTGCTAAGTCGTCCTGGGTCGCGCGGTCCCAAGAGACCCAGTACTTC.

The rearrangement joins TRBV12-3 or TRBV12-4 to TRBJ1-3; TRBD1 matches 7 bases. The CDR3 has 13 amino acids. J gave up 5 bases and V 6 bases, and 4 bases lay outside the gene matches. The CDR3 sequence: CASRLTGRNTIYF. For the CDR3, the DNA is TGTGCCAGCAGACTGACAGGGCGAAACACCATATATTTT.

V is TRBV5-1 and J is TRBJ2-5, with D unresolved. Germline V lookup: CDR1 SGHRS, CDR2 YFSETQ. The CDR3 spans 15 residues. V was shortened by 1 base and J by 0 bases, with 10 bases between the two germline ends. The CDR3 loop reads CASSLNRADQETQYF. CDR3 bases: TGCGCCAGCAGCTTGAATCGGGCGGACCAAGAGACCCAGTACTTC. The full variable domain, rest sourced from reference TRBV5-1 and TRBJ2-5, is KAGVTQTPRYLIKTRGQQVTLSCSPISGHRSVSWYQQTPGQGLQFLFEYFSETQRNKGNFPGRFSGRQFSNSRSEMNVSTLELGDSALYLCASSLNRADQETQYFGPGTRLLVL.

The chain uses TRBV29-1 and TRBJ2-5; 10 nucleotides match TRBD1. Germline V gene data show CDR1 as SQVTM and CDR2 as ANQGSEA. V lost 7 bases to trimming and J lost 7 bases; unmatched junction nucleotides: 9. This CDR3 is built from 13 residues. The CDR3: CSARDRGGGTQYF. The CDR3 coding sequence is TGCAGCGCTAGGGACAGGGGAGGGGGGACCCAGTACTTC.

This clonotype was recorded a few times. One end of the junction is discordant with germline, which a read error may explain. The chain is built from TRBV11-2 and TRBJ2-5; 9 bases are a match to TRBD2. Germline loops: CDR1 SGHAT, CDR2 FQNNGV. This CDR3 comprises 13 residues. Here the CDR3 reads CASSLGPTSGLAF. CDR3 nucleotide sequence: TGTGCCAGCAGCTTAGGTCCGACTAGCGGACTCGCCTTC.

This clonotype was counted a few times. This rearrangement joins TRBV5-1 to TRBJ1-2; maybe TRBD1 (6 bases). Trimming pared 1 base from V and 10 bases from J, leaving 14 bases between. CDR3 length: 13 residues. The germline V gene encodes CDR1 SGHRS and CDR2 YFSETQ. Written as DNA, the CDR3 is TGCGCCAGCAGCTTGATTCCAGGGGATCACTACACCTTC. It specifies CASSLIPGDHYTF.